This T cell receptor beta chain was captured in a study of blood T cell repertoires in COVID-19. Overall study context: From the United States, Italy and Spain came samples of acute and convalescent COVID-19. T cells, B-cell-depleted T cells, or PBMCs supplied cDNA or gDNA.

Under the authors' procedure: Nucleated cell counts were estimated from reference gene primer amplification. Assay: immunoSEQ multiplex PCR; the TCRdb copy retains only in-frame clones and omits some. The D gene and trimming were derived from the DNA, and the V and J assignments and clone size from that table. The sample consists of 200,000 to 300,000 clones, about 86% of them appearing once. Sequencing was done on a sample of peripheral blood. The origin of this receptor is a man at least 80 years old with acute or convalescent COVID-19.

In DNA form, the CDR3 reads TGTGCCAGCAGTTTCAGACTAGCGGGGGGTTACAATGAGCAGTTCTTC. Translated, it gives CASSFRLAGGYNEQFF. The chain employs TRBV7-8 and TRBJ2-1; 13 nucleotides agree with TRBD2. J was trimmed by 4 bases and V by 6 bases; bases with no gene match: 6. From germline, CDR1 is SGHVS and CDR2 FQNEAQ. The CDR3 contains 16 residues. The entire variable domain, with the rest obtained from reference TRBV7-8 and TRBJ2-1, is as follows: GAGVSQSPRYKVAKRGQDVALRCDPISGHVSLFWYQQALGQGPEFLTYFQNEAQLDKSGLPSDRFFAERPEGSVSTLKIQRTQQEDSAVYLCASSFRLAGGYNEQFFGPGTRLTVL.